The T cell receptor (beta chain) described here comes from a study of identical twins' blood T cells. TCRdb itself ran the 5' RACE reads through MiXCR, one entry per CDR3 protein. The sample comprises 300,000 to 400,000 distinct CDR3 sequences, approximately 30% of which are singletons, and about 6% rests with the top ten. The V gene's germline CDR1 is KGHSH and CDR2 LQKENI. Trimming removed 4 bases from V and 5 bases from J, with 14 bases in between. The CDR3 length is 14 residues. The rearrangement links TRBV18 to TRBJ2-5; D may be TRBD1 (6 bases). The TCR comes from a woman aged 18 to 55 in good health. The specimen was PBMCs. In DNA form, the CDR3 reads TGTGCCAGCTCACGAGGACAGAGGATTGAGACCCAGTACTTC. Encoded protein: CASSRGQRIETQYF.